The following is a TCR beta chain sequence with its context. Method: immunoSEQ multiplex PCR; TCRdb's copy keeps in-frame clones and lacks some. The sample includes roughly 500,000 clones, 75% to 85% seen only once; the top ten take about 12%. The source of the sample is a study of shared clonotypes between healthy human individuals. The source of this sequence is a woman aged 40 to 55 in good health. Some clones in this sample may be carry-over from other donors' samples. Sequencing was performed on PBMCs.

The CDR3 sequence: CASSSRINTGELFF. Here the CDR3 DNA reads TGTGCCAGCAGTTCGAGGATAAACACCGGGGAGCTGTTTTTT. The V gene is TRBV27, the J gene TRBJ2-2; D not resolved. Per germline, CDR1 MNHEY and CDR2 SMNVEV (reference sequence). This CDR3 has 14 amino acids. Trimming removed 4 bases at V and 2 bases at J, with 8 bases between.